This T cell receptor (beta chain) was sequenced during a study of radiation and T cells in renal cell carcinoma. Looking at the study overall: Nephrectomy followed 15 Gy stereotactic body radiation by 4 weeks. Findings and caveats of the study: In blood, top tumor clones expanded by 2 weeks, shrinking by 4. Without pretreatment biopsies, baseline tumor clonotype presence was undetermined.

The time point was: blood 2 weeks post-SBRT. Regarding treatment: 15 Gy SBRT to primary tumor, nephrectomy 4 weeks later. This renal cell carcinoma was of the clear cell type. The assay was immunoSEQ multiplex PCR, and TCRdb's table has in-frame clones only and misses some. The repertoire consists of about 49,000 clones, with 80% occurring once and the leading ten covering around 31%. The length of the CDR3 is 14 residues. Germline trimming cut 5 bases from V and 7 bases from J; bases unmatched to any gene: 9. CDR1 SGHTA and CDR2 FQGNSA come from the germline V gene. Comment on this clone: Its antigen is currently unknown.

The source of this sequence is a woman between 65 and 79 years old with renal cell carcinoma. The chain uses TRBV7-2 and TRBJ2-7, with 9 bases fitting TRBD2. The starting material was blood, obtained from a patient whose treatment included radiotherapy and nephrectomy. DNA for the CDR3: TGTGCCAGCAGCCCAGGGACTAGCTGGGATGAGCAGTACTTC. Translated: CASSPGTSWDEQYF. Full variable domain (remainder filled in from reference TRBV7-2 and TRBJ2-7): GAGVSQSPSNKVTEKGKDVELRCDPISGHTALYWYRQSLGQGLEFLIYFQGNSAPDKSGLPSDRFSAERTGGSVSTLTIQRTQQEDSAVYLCASSPGTSWDEQYFGPGTRLTVT.